This passage covers 14 T cell receptor beta chains from one sample sequenced in a study of cytomegalovirus exposure and HLA in healthy donors. This PCR relied on a set of 60 Vbeta primers and 13 Jbeta primers. This table comes from immunoSEQ multiplex PCR, and its TCRdb copy is limited to in-frame clones, with some not included. Of 120,000 to 150,000 clones listed, nearly 80% are singletons. The sequencing sample was made of PBMCs. These receptor sequences come from a male donor in good health and CMV-seronegative.

The gene calls are TRBV7-8 and TRBJ2-3, with 9 bases fitting TRBD1. Germline loops: CDR1 SGHVS, CDR2 FQNEAQ. The CDR3 runs to 15 residues. V lost 1 base, J lost 6 bases, and 5 bases stayed unmatched. This chain's CDR3 is CASSLGGTGRDTQYF. The CDR3 DNA reads TGTGCCAGCAGCTTAGGCGGGACAGGGAGGGATACGCAGTATTTT.

The chain is built from TRBV10-3 and TRBJ2-3, with TRBD2 matching 11 bases. This CDR3 has 17 residues. Germline assignment: CDR1 ENHRY and CDR2 SYGVKD. The junction had 5 bases not matched to a gene; V was cut back by 0 bases and J by 3 bases. DNA of the CDR3: TGTGCCATCAGTGAGTCTATAGCGGGGGGGTCTACAGATACGCAGTATTTT. Protein sequence: CAISESIAGGSTDTQYF.

The chain joins TRBV9 to TRBJ2-7; 10 bases map to TRBD1. Germline-derived CDR1 and CDR2 are SGDLS and YYNGEE. The V gene end was trimmed by 4 bases and the J gene end by 4 bases; junction bases not matched to a gene: 11. The CDR3 has 16 amino acids. The CDR3 region is CASSLSGTGAIYEQYF. The DNA of the CDR3 is TGTGCCAGCAGCCTTTCCGGGACAGGGGCTATTTACGAGCAGTACTTC.

In DNA form, the CDR3 reads TGTGCCAGCAGCTTCGGACAGGGGACGTACGAGCAGTACTTC. Translating it yields CASSFGQGTYEQYF. This chain connects TRBV11-1 to TRBJ2-7; 9 bases are a match to TRBD1. CDR1 and CDR2 (germline): SGHAT, FQDESV (reference sequence). This CDR3 is built from 14 residues. After removal of 3 bases from V and 4 bases from J, the junction contained 4 bases not matched to a gene.

The rearrangement links TRBV28 to TRBJ1-1; a possible D gene is TRBD1 (6 bases). Per the germline V gene, CDR1 is MDHEN and CDR2 is SYDVKM. V shed 4 bases and J shed 11 bases, with 17 bases lying between them. The CDR3 totals 13 residues. CDR3 amino acids: CASSSGTRMSAFF. DNA for the CDR3: TGTGCCAGCAGTTCTGGGACACGTATGAGTGCTTTCTTT.

The CDR3, as DNA: TGTGCCAGTAGTATAGATATCACAGCAACACCCTATGGCTACACCTTC. Its protein product is CASSIDITATPYGYTF. V usage is TRBV19 and J usage is TRBJ1-2; D is unclear. V was shortened by 0 bases and J by 4 bases, with 15 bases between the two germline ends. The CDR3 is made up of 16 amino acids. CDR1 is LNHDA and CDR2 is SQIVND in the germline V gene (reference sequence).

V is TRBV7-6 and J is TRBJ2-2; no clear D. CDR3 size: 14 residues. With 0 bases removed from V and 4 bases from J, the gap between germline ends came to 6 bases. CDR1 is SGHVS and CDR2 is FNYEAQ in the germline V gene. This CDR3 is CASSLAMATGELFF. CDR3 sequence (DNA): TGTGCCAGCAGCTTAGCTATGGCCACCGGGGAGCTGTTTTTT.

This rearrangement joins TRBV15 to TRBJ2-5; 9 positions agree with TRBD1. Per the germline V gene, CDR1 is LNHNV and CDR2 is YYDKDF (reference sequence). The CDR3 is 14 residues long. Unmatched junction bases numbered 11, after V lost 8 bases and J lost 7 bases. The CDR3 DNA follows: TGTGCCACCCGGCGGTGGACAGGGGATGCGACCCAGTACTTC. This gives the protein CATRRWTGDATQYF. The entire variable domain, with the rest obtained from reference TRBV15 and TRBJ2-5, is as follows: DAMVIQNPRYQVTQFGKPVTLSCSQTLNHNVMYWYQQKSSQAPKLLFHYYDKDFNNEADTPDNFQSRRPNTSFCFLDIRSPGLGDTAMYLCATRRWTGDATQYFGPGTRLLVL.

This chain uses TRBV18 with TRBJ1-2, with TRBD1 matching over 7 bases. The ends lost 3 bases at V and 7 bases at J; junction bases unmatched: 8. This CDR3 is built from 14 residues. Germline assignment: CDR1 KGHSH and CDR2 LQKENI. This CDR3 is CASSPDRVESGYTF. Written as DNA, the CDR3 is TGTGCCAGCTCACCCGACAGGGTCGAGAGTGGCTACACCTTC.

This rearrangement joins TRBV6-6 to TRBJ2-2; 8 bases align to TRBD1. Germline CDR1 and CDR2: MNHNY and SVGAGI (reference sequence). The CDR3 sequence is 15 residues long. With V trimmed by 6 bases and J by 3 bases, 6 bases remained unmatched. The CDR3 DNA sequence: TGTGCCAGCAGAACAGGGGGTTCGGACACCGGGGAGCTGTTTTTT. Amino acid sequence: CASRTGGSDTGELFF.

The J gene is TRBJ2-4, the V gene TRBV6-1, with 7 bases aligning to TRBD1. CDR3 length equals 15 residues. The germline V gene has CDR1 MNHNS and CDR2 SASEGT. The V and J ends lost 2 bases and 6 bases, in that order; junction bases with no gene match: 7. The CDR3: CASSELVGTANIQYF. CDR3 bases: TGTGCCAGCAGTGAATTGGTAGGGACAGCAAACATTCAGTACTTC.

The V and J genes are TRBV5-4 and TRBJ2-1; D might be TRBD2 (6 bases). The germline V gene encodes CDR1 SGHNT and CDR2 YYREEE (reference sequence). The V end was cut by 1 base, the J end by 2 bases, with 10 bases between. CDR3 size: 15 residues. The CDR3 DNA reads as TGTGCCAGCAGCTTGAGGGGAGGAGCCTACAATGAGCAGTTCTTC. This encodes CASSLRGGAYNEQFF.

The chain links TRBV5-8 to TRBJ1-1; a weak D match, TRBD1 (5 bases). This CDR3 contains 15 residues. V lost 6 bases to trimming and J lost 4 bases, with 19 bases between them. Germline V gives CDR1 SGHTS, CDR2 YDEGEE. The CDR3 bases are TGTGCCAGCATCCGTCACCCCGGGGGAGGCACTGAAGCTTTCTTT. It codes for CASIRHPGGGTEAFF.

The chain is built from TRBV15 and TRBJ2-7; maybe TRBD1 (5 bases). Germline CDR1 LNHNV, CDR2 YYDKDF (reference sequence). Deletions cut 5 bases from V and 3 bases from J, with 14 bases between. CDR3 length equals 14 residues. The CDR3 DNA is TGTGCCACCAGCCCCGACAGAACAAACTACGAGCAGTACTTC. Its protein is CATSPDRTNYEQYF.